One and the same sample provided the 16 T cell receptor beta chains below, sequenced in a study of CD8+ T cells in alopecia areata. Extraction of RNA preceded its reverse transcription into cDNA, which served as the sequencing template. Some clones are missing from TCRdb's copy, which holds only in-frame ones; the method was immunoSEQ multiplex PCR. The sample includes about 100,000 clones, almost 60% of them seen just once. The specimen sequenced was CD8+ T cells sorted from blood. Source of these receptors: a human donor in good health.

The chain couples TRBV7-2 to TRBJ2-5, with D perhaps TRBD2 (5 bases). Trimming pared 1 base from V and 2 bases from J, leaving 11 bases between. The length of the CDR3 is 15 residues. Germline V CDR1 and CDR2: SGHTA, FQGNSA. DNA of the CDR3: TGTGCCAGCAGCTTAGATCGCGGAGGACAAGAGACCCAGTACTTC. Amino acids: CASSLDRGGQETQYF.

The rearrangement links TRBV25-1 to TRBJ2-7; D gene unclear. Trimming shortened V by 1 base and J by 4 bases, and 2 bases separated the two germline ends. The germline V gene encodes CDR1 MGHDK and CDR2 SYGVNS. The CDR3 is 11 residues long. The CDR3 nucleotides read TGTGCCAGCAGTGAATCGTACGAGCAGTACTTC. The encoded protein is CASSESYEQYF.

This clone was picked up one time. The chain carries TRBV4-1 and TRBJ2-7; the D is unclear. The CDR3 is 14 amino acids. Germline CDR1 MGHRA, CDR2 YSYEKL. V was shortened by 0 bases and J by 5 bases, with 11 bases between the two germline ends. CDR3 DNA sequence: TGCGCCAGCAGCCAAGATATACGGACCCACGAGCAGTACTTC. Translated: CASSQDIRTHEQYF.

This clone was seen more than once but under ten times. The sample contains more than one DNA sequence encoding this CDR3. V is TRBV28 and J is TRBJ1-5, with D possibly being TRBD1 (5 bases). Germline CDR1 and CDR2: MDHEN and SYDVKM. Trimming removed 2 bases at V and 5 bases at J, with 7 bases between. This CDR3 has 13 residues. Here the CDR3 reads CASSLRGDQPQHF. DNA for the CDR3: TGTGCCAGCAGTTTACGAGGGGATCAGCCCCAGCATTTT.

V gene TRBV4-3 combines with J gene TRBJ1-4, with unresolved D. The CDR3 has 16 residues. The germline V and J ends were trimmed by 0 bases and 4 bases, with 12 bases remaining between them. The germline gives CDR1 LGHNA, CDR2 YSLEER. CDR3 sequence: CASSQDQAVGNEKLFF. CDR3 DNA sequence: TGCGCCAGCAGCCAAGATCAGGCAGTGGGTAATGAAAAACTGTTTTTT.

V gene TRBV28 combines with J gene TRBJ1-4, with TRBD1 matching 7 bases. The germline V gene encodes CDR1 MDHEN and CDR2 SYDVKM. The V and J ends lost 5 bases and 8 bases, in that order; junction bases with no gene match: 14. The CDR3 sequence is 16 residues long. The CDR3 region is CASSPDRDSLREKLFF. The CDR3 DNA reads TGTGCCAGCAGTCCTGACAGGGACTCCCTGCGGGAAAAACTGTTTTTT. Full variable domain (missing parts from reference TRBV28 and TRBJ1-4): DVKVTQSSRYLVKRTGEKVFLECVQDMDHENMFWYRQDPGLGLRLIYFSYDVKMKEKGDIPEGYSVSREKKERFSLILESASTNQTSMYLCASSPDRDSLREKLFFGSGTQLSVL.

V gene TRBV29-1 combines with J gene TRBJ2-7; 7 nucleotides match TRBD2. Germline lookup yields CDR1 SQVTM and CDR2 ANQGSEA. This CDR3 comprises 16 residues. Losses at the gene ends were 1 base for V and 5 bases for J; bases not matched to a gene: 14. The CDR3 loop is CSVEVGEGPESHEQYF. The CDR3 DNA reads TGCAGCGTTGAAGTGGGGGAGGGCCCCGAGAGCCACGAGCAGTACTTC.

The CDR3 coding sequence is TGTGCCAGCAGCCCTCGGACAGCTATTCCAGATACGCAGTATTTT. This translates into CASSPRTAIPDTQYF. The rearrangement links TRBV11-2 to TRBJ2-3; D perhaps matches TRBD1 (6 bases). The CDR3 spans 15 residues. V shed 5 bases and J shed 4 bases, with 16 bases lying between them. Germline-derived CDR1 and CDR2 are SGHAT and FQNNGV.

This chain connects TRBV9 to TRBJ1-3; unclear D gene. CDR1 SGDLS and CDR2 YYNGEE come from the germline V gene. The CDR3 sequence is 12 residues long. With 0 bases removed from V and 9 bases from J, the gap between germline ends came to 7 bases. CDR3 DNA sequence: TGTGCCAGCAGCGTAGGGAGCGGCACCATATATTTT. This translates into CASSVGSGTIYF.

The chain has TRBV13 and TRBJ1-1, with D uncertain. V was cut by 2 bases and J by 4 bases, with 8 bases left in between. Per germline, CDR1 PRHDT and CDR2 FYEKMQ (reference sequence). The CDR3 runs to 13 residues. CDR3 sequence reads: CASSLSPRTEAFF. The CDR3 DNA follows: TGTGCCAGCAGCTTATCCCCGCGCACTGAAGCTTTCTTT.

The chain uses TRBV15 and TRBJ2-5, with D possibly being TRBD2 (5 bases). The CDR3 extends over 15 amino acids. CDR1 LNHNV and CDR2 YYDKDF come from the germline V gene (reference sequence). V shed 3 bases and J shed 0 bases, with 11 bases lying between them. The chain's CDR3 is CATSSRRTYQETQYF. CDR3 DNA: TGTGCCACCAGCAGCCGCCGGACTTACCAAGAGACCCAGTACTTC.

The gene calls are TRBV5-1 and TRBJ2-1, with no clear D. Germline assignment: CDR1 SGHRS and CDR2 YFSETQ. Trimming stripped 0 bases from V and 9 bases from J, with 13 bases between. The CDR3 contains 14 residues. CDR3: CASSLGSLGGEQFF. Here the CDR3 DNA reads TGCGCCAGCAGCTTGGGCAGCTTGGGCGGTGAGCAGTTCTTC.

V is TRBV7-3 and J is TRBJ1-1; no reliable D call. CDR3 size: 14 residues. V shed 5 bases and J shed 1 base, with 11 bases lying between them. Per germline, CDR1 SGHTA and CDR2 FQGTGA. This chain's CDR3 is CASSLSLGNTEAFF. CDR3 DNA: TGTGCCAGCAGCCTTTCGCTGGGGAACACTGAAGCTTTCTTT.

This clone was observed a few times. Here the CDR3 DNA reads TGTGCCAGCAGCTCACCGGGGACTAGGGGACAGCCCCAGCATTTT. Amino acids: CASSSPGTRGQPQHF. This rearrangement joins TRBV7-9 to TRBJ1-5; TRBD1 might be the D (5 bases). Germline CDR1 reads SEHNR; CDR2 reads FQNEAQ (reference sequence). V lost 4 bases and J 7 bases, leaving 17 bases between the germline ends. CDR3 length equals 15 residues.

The chain carries TRBV4-1 and TRBJ2-1, with TRBD1 matching 9 bases. This CDR3 spans 15 amino acids. The V gene end was trimmed by 4 bases and the J gene end by 4 bases; junction bases not matched to a gene: 5. CDR1 is MGHRA and CDR2 is YSYEKL in the germline V gene. CDR3 sequence (DNA): TGCGCCAGCAGCCCTGGGACAGGGATATACAATGAGCAGTTCTTC. Translation: CASSPGTGIYNEQFF.

This clone is judged large. The V gene is TRBV4-2, the J gene TRBJ2-7; D may be TRBD1 (6 bases). This CDR3 contains 16 residues. Per germline, CDR1 LGHNA and CDR2 YNFKEQ. V lost 1 base, J lost 2 bases, and 15 bases lay in between. The CDR3 region has the DNA TGTGCCAGCAGCCAAGTCACGCAGGGGCCGGCCTACGAGCAGTACTTC. It yields the protein CASSQVTQGPAYEQYF.